A selection of T cell receptor beta chains follows, all from one sample in a study of T cell repertoires in cytomegalovirus infection. Which antigens these TCRs recognize remains unknown. TCRdb independently ran MiXCR on the reads; one entry per CDR3 protein. This sample has hundreds of thousands of distinct CDR3 sequences, with roughly 34% found just once. The sample consisted of cultured PBMCs, taken from culture after CMV antigen stimulation. The receptors come from a human donor in good health (CMV status not recorded). Some clones in this sample may be carry-over from other donors' samples. Both conserved end residues are part of each CDR3. A D gene is named only where the DNA matches it firmly. Expanded clones are given a class, and other clones once, few, many or no size at all.

D,size,J,V,CDR3,DNA
NA,few,TRBJ2-3,TRBV7-2,CASSLNIASTDTQYF,TGTGCCAGCAGCTTAAACATTGCTAGCACAGATACGCAGTATTTT
TRBD2,NA,TRBJ2-5,TRBV12-3/TRBV12-4,CASSQGTSGKETQYF,TGTGCCAGCAGCCAGGGGACTAGCGGTAAAGAGACCCAGTACTTC
NA,NA,TRBJ2-3,TRBV4-1,CASSQDSVGTDTQYF,TGCGCCAGCAGCCAAGATAGTGTTGGCACAGATACGCAGTATTTT
NA,NA,TRBJ2-1,TRBV4-1,CASSQDGLVGEEQFF,TGCGCCAGCAGCCAAGATGGACTGGTTGGGGAGGAGCAGTTCTTC
TRBD1,NA,TRBJ2-7,TRBV12-3/TRBV12-4,CASSPAPDRVFEQYF,TGTGCCAGCAGCCCTGCCCCGGACAGGGTTTTCGAGCAGTACTTC
NA,few,TRBJ2-5,TRBV7-2,CASSLESVGETQYF,TGTGCCAGCAGCTTAGAATCTGTGGGAGAGACCCAGTACTTC
NA,NA,TRBJ2-4,TRBV7-2,CTSSKEPSGPADIQYF,TGTACCAGCAGCAAGGAACCGTCTGGTCCAGCGGACATTCAGTACTTC
NA,NA,TRBJ1-2,TRBV6-1,CASSEPWGAASNYGYTF,TGTGCCAGCAGTGAACCCTGGGGAGCCGCATCTAACTATGGCTACACCTTC
NA,NA,TRBJ2-7,TRBV6-5,CASSFTGTYEQYF,TGTGCCAGCAGTTTCACAGGTACCTACGAGCAGTACTTC
TRBD1,many,TRBJ1-2,TRBV7-2,CASSPNRGGDYGYTF,TGTGCCAGCAGCCCCAACAGGGGAGGCGACTATGGCTACACCTTC
NA,few,TRBJ2-1,TRBV7-3,CASNPGLGYNEQFF,TGTGCCAGCAACCCGGGACTGGGCTACAATGAGCAGTTCTTC
NA,NA,TRBJ2-1,TRBV7-9,CASSFFGGPPREQFF,TGTGCCAGCAGCTTTTTCGGGGGACCCCCCAGGGAGCAGTTCTTC
NA,NA,TRBJ2-1,TRBV4-3,CASSQGVGGLSEQFF,TGCGCCAGCAGCCAAGGAGTAGGGGGTCTCAGTGAGCAGTTCTTC
NA,NA,TRBJ2-2,TRBV5-6,CASSLAGGQSTGELFF,TGTGCCAGCAGCTTGGCCGGGGGGCAGTCCACCGGGGAGCTGTTTTTT
NA,few,TRBJ2-2,TRBV14,CASRKFTGELFF,TGTGCCAGCCGAAAGTTCACCGGGGAGCTGTTTTTT
NA,NA,TRBJ1-4,TRBV27,CASTLGGAVEKLFF,TGTGCCAGCACCCTGGGGGGGGCAGTTGAAAAACTGTTTTTT
TRBD1,few,TRBJ1-2,TRBV5-6,CASSSFGQGRIGYTF,TGTGCCAGCAGCTCTTTTGGACAGGGTCGTATTGGCTACACCTTC
TRBD2,NA,TRBJ2-1,TRBV5-4,CASSFYAGVSNEQFF,TGTGCCAGCAGCTTTTATGCGGGAGTCTCTAATGAGCAGTTCTTC
TRBD2,NA,TRBJ2-1,TRBV20-1,CSARLNILGPAHRGLAGGAEQFF,TGCAGTGCCCGGCTAAACATCTTGGGACCGGCCCACCGGGGGCTAGCGGGAGGTGCTGAGCAGTTCTTC
NA,NA,TRBJ2-1,TRBV10-3,CAIAGGAYNEQFF,TGTGCCATCGCCGGAGGGGCTTACAATGAGCAGTTCTTC
NA,NA,TRBJ2-1,TRBV18,CASSPGHEQFF,TGTGCCAGCTCACCAGGACATGAGCAGTTCTTC
TRBD2,few,TRBJ2-1,TRBV4-3,CASSPFSGTSGDPHIYNEQFF,TGCGCCAGCAGCCCTTTTTCCGGGACTAGCGGAGACCCCCACATTTACAATGAGCAGTTCTTC
NA,NA,TRBJ1-2,TRBV6-8,CASTSSGNYGYTF,TGTGCCAGCACCAGTTCGGGGAACTATGGCTACACCTTC
NA,NA,TRBJ2-1,TRBV6-8,CASRLGSWASEKYNEQFF,TGTGCCAGCAGATTGGGGTCTTGGGCTAGCGAGAAATACAATGAGCAGTTCTTC
NA,NA,TRBJ1-1,TRBV6-2/TRBV6-3,CASRLAVTEAFF,TGTGCCAGCAGATTAGCCGTGACTGAAGCTTTCTTT
NA,NA,TRBJ2-1,TRBV14,CASKGGSGSYNEQFF,TGTGCCAGCAAGGGGGGGAGTGGCTCCTACAATGAGCAGTTCTTC
NA,few,TRBJ1-2,TRBV10-3,CAISGQDSSNYGYTF,TGTGCCATCAGTGGACAGGATTCGTCCAACTATGGCTACACCTTC
NA,NA,TRBJ1-5,TRBV15,CATSAHPGNQPQHF,TGTGCCACCAGCGCACATCCAGGGAATCAGCCCCAGCATTTT
NA,few,TRBJ2-2,TRBV28,CASRTQGGSNTGELFF,TGTGCCAGCAGGACACAGGGAGGATCGAACACCGGGGAGCTGTTTTTT
TRBD2,NA,TRBJ2-7,TRBV28,CASRTSGRSYEQYF,TGTGCCAGCAGGACTAGCGGGCGCTCCTACGAGCAGTACTTC
TRBD1,NA,TRBJ2-6,TRBV19,CASSTGGLSGANVLTF,TGTGCCAGTTCTACAGGGGGCCTCTCTGGGGCCAACGTCCTGACTTTC
NA,NA,TRBJ1-2,TRBV4-3,CASSNRESDGYTF,TGCGCCAGCAGCAACAGGGAATCCGATGGCTACACCTTC
NA,NA,TRBJ1-1,TRBV18,CASSPNGRVPTTNTEAFF,TGTGCCAGCTCACCCAACGGTCGAGTCCCGACTACGAACACTGAAGCTTTCTTT
NA,few,TRBJ2-2,TRBV19,CASKRKDTGELFF,TGTGCCAGCAAGAGGAAAGACACCGGGGAGCTGTTTTTT
NA,NA,TRBJ2-1,TRBV20-1,CSARGLGISYNEQFF,TGCAGTGCTAGAGGTCTCGGGATCTCCTACAATGAGCAGTTCTTC
NA,NA,TRBJ1-2,TRBV4-3,CASSQDHLRNYGYTF,TGCGCCAGCAGCCAAGATCATCTCCGAAACTATGGCTACACCTTC
NA,many,TRBJ2-1,TRBV7-9,CASIAQSSAGEQFF,TGTGCCAGCATCGCCCAGTCTAGCGCGGGTGAGCAGTTCTTC
NA,many,TRBJ2-2,TRBV7-2,CASSFHRANTGELFF,TGTGCCAGCAGCTTTCACAGGGCTAACACCGGGGAGCTGTTTTTT
NA,NA,TRBJ2-1,TRBV10-2,CASSESDSSYNEQFF,TGCGCCAGCAGTGAGTCGGATAGCTCCTACAATGAGCAGTTCTTC
TRBD2,NA,TRBJ2-7,TRBV6-2/TRBV6-3,CASSYFSGSKEQYF,TGTGCCAGCAGTTACTTTAGCGGGAGTAAAGAGCAGTACTTC
NA,many,TRBJ1-1,TRBV19,CASSIGGGTEAFF,TGTGCCAGTAGTATTGGAGGGGGCACTGAAGCTTTCTTT
TRBD2,few,TRBJ2-1,TRBV27,CASSFSGRRSYNEQFF,TGTGCCAGCAGTTTTAGCGGGAGACGCTCCTACAATGAGCAGTTCTTC
NA,few,TRBJ1-3,TRBV27,CASSARIGLTGNTIYF,TGTGCCAGCAGTGCTCGCATCGGACTGACTGGAAACACCATATATTTT
TRBD1,many,TRBJ1-2,TRBV7-8,CASGKQGNYGYTF,TGTGCCAGCGGTAAACAGGGGAACTATGGCTACACCTTC
TRBD2,NA,TRBJ2-5,TRBV19,CASSIDIIRGLVGETQYF,TGTGCCAGTAGTATAGACATAATAAGAGGACTAGTCGGGGAGACCCAGTACTTC
NA,many,TRBJ1-5,TRBV12-3/TRBV12-4,CASSFLGQPQHF,TGTGCCAGCAGTTTTTTGGGTCAGCCCCAGCATTTT
TRBD1,NA,TRBJ1-1,TRBV7-3,CASSLTGGAPEAFF,TGTGCCAGCAGCCTAACAGGGGGCGCGCCTGAAGCTTTCTTT
TRBD1,NA,TRBJ2-7,TRBV5-4,CASSRQGGSEQYF,TGTGCCAGCAGCCGACAGGGTGGGTCCGAGCAGTACTTC
TRBD2,few,TRBJ2-3,TRBV20-1,CSARVSPGGTSGSPSDTQYF,TGCAGTGCCAGAGTTAGTCCTGGAGGGACTAGCGGGAGTCCGTCAGATACGCAGTATTTT
NA,NA,TRBJ1-4,TRBV19,CASNNNRDEKLFF,TGTGCCAGTAATAATAACAGGGATGAAAAACTGTTTTTT
NA,NA,TRBJ2-3,TRBV29-1,CSVEEGTTTDTQYF,TGCAGCGTTGAAGAAGGGACGACGACAGATACGCAGTATTTT
NA,NA,TRBJ2-7,TRBV28,CASSLRRQSYEQYF,TGTGCCAGCAGTTTACGCCGCCAAAGCTACGAGCAGTACTTC
TRBD1,NA,TRBJ2-5,TRBV7-4,CASDRVRQTQYF,TGTGCCAGCGACAGGGTGAGGCAGACCCAGTACTTC
TRBD2,few,TRBJ2-5,TRBV7-3,CASSFGWGGQETQYF,TGTGCCAGCAGCTTCGGGTGGGGGGGACAAGAGACCCAGTACTTC
NA,NA,TRBJ1-3,TRBV7-6,CASTSGAGNTIYF,TGTGCCAGCACCTCCGGGGCAGGAAACACCATATATTTT
NA,few,TRBJ1-1,TRBV4-1,CASSQDRQNTEAFF,TGCGCCAGCAGCCAAGATCGACAGAACACTGAAGCTTTCTTT
NA,NA,TRBJ2-1,TRBV6-2/TRBV6-3,CASSYSQEKKFF,TGTGCCAGCAGTTACTCGCAGGAAAAGAAATTCTTC
NA,few,TRBJ2-7,TRBV19,CASPRPRTLYEQYF,TGTGCCAGCCCTCGGCCGAGGACCCTCTACGAGCAGTACTTC
TRBD1,many,TRBJ2-7,TRBV7-2,CASSLKDRDREQYF,TGTGCCAGCAGCTTAAAAGACAGGGACCGCGAGCAGTACTTC
TRBD1,NA,TRBJ1-1,TRBV12-5,CASGNRGGQGEAFF,TGTGCTAGTGGTAACCGGGGGGGACAGGGTGAAGCTTTCTTT